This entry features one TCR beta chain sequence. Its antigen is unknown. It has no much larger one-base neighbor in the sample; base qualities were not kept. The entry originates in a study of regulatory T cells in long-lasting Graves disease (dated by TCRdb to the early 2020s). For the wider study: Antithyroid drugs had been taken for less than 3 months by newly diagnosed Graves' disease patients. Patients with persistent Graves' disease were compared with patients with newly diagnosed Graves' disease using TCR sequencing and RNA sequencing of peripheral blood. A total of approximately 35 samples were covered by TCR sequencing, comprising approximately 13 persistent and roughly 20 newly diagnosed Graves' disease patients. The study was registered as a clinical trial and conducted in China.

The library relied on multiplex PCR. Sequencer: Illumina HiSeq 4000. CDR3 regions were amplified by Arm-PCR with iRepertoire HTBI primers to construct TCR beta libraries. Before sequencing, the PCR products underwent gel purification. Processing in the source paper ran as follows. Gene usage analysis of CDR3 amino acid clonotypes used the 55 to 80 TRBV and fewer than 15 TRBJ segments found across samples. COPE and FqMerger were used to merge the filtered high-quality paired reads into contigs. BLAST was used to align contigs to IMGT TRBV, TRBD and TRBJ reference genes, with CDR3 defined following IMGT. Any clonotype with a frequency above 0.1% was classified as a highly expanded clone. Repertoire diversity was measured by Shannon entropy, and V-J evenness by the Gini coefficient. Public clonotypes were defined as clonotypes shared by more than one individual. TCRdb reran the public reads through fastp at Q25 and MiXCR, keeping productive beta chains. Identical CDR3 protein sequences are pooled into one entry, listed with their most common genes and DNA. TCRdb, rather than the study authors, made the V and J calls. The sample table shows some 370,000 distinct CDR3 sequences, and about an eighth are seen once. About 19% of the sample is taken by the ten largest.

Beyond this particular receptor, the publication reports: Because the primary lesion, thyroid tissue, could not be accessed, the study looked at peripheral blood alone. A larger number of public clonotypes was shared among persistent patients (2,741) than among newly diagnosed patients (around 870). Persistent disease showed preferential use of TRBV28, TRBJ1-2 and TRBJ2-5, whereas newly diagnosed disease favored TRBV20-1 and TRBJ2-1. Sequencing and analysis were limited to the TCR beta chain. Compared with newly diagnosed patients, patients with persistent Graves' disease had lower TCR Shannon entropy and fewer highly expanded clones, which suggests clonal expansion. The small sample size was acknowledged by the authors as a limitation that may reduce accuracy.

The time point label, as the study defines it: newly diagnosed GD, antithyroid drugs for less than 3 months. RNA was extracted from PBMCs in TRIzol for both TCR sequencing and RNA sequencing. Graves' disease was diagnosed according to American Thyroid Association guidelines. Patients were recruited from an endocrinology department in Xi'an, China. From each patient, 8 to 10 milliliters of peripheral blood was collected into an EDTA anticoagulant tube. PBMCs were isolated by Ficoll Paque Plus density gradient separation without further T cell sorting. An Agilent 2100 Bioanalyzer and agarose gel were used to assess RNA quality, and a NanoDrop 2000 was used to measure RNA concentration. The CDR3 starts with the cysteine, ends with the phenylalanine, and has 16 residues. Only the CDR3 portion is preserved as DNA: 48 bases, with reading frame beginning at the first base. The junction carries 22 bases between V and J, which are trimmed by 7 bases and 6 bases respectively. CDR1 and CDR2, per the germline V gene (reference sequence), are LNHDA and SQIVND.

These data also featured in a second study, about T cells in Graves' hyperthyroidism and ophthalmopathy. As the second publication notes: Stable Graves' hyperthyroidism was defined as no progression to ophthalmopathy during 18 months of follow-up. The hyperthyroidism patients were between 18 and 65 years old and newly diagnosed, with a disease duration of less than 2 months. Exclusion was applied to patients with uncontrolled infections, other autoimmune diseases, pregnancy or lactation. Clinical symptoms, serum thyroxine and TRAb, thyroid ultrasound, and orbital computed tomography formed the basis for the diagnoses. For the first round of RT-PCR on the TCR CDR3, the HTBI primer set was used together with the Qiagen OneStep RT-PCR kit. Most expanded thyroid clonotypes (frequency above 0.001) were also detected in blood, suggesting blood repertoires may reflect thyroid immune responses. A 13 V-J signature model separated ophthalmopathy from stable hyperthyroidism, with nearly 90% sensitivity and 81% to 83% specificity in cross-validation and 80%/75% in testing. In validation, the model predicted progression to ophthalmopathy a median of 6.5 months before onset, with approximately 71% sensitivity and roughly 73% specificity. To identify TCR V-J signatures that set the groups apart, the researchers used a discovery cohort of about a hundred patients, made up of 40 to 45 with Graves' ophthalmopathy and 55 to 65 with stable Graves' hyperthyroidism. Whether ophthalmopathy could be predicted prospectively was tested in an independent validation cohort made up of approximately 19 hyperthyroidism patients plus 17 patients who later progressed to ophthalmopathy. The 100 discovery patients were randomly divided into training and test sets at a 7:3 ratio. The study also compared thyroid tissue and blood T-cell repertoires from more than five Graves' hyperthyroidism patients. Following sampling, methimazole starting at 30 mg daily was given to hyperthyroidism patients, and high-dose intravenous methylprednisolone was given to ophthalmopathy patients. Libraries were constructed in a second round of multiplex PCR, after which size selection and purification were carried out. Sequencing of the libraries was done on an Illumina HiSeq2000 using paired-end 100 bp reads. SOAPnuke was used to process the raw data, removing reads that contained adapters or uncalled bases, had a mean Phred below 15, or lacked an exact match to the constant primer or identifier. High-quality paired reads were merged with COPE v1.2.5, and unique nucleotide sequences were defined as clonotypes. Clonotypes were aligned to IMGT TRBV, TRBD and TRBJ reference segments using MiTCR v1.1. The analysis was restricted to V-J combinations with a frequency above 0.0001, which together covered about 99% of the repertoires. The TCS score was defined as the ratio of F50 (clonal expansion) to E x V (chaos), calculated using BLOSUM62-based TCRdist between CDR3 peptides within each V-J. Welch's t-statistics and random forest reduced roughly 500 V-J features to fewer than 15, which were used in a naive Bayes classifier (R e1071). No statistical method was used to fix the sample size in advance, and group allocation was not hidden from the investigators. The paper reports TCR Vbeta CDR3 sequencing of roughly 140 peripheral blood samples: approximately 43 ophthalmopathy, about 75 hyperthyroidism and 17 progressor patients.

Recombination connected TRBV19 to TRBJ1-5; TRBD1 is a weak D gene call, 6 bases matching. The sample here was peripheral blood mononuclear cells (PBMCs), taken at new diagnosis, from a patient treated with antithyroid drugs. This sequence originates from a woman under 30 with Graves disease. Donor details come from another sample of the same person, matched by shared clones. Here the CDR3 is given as CASNRERVGGFQPQHF. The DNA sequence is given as TGTGCCAGTAACAGGGAACGGGTGGGAGGATTTCAGCCCCAGCATTTT.